This T cell receptor (beta chain) was identified in a study of blood T cell repertoires in COVID-19 (dated by TCRdb to between 2020 and 2021). Regarding the research as a whole: The collaborator samples originated in the United States, Italy and Spain and spanned the acute and convalescent phases of COVID-19. The dataset comprised deeply sampled blood TCRbeta repertoires from subjects exposed to, actively infected with, or recovered from COVID-19. Samples came from the ongoing ImmuneRACE study (first 160 participants) plus 1,254 subjects from 6 global collaborators. The prospective study material was composed of cDNA or gDNA derived from T cells, B-cell-depleted T cells, or PBMCs. Where HLA class I and class II types were available, the types were taken from metadata supplied by the sample provider, not from assay-based typing. A freely available public database, intended as a resource for researchers studying the immune response to SARS-CoV-2, is where the repertoires were released. Nearly every sample came with metadata listing a de-identified subject ID, COVID-19 status, age in years and sex. Summary of the overall study and its limitations: How much clinical and demographic metadata was included differed by source and by participant, and the metadata was provided uncurated.

TCRbeta CDR3 regions were amplified from genomic DNA using the immunoSEQ Assay, a bias-controlled multiplex PCR. Per the source publication's procedure: The number of nucleated cells in each sample was estimated from the amplification of reference gene primers within the assay. To quantify the absolute abundance of each unique TCRbeta CDR3 rearrangement, sequence reads were collapsed and filtered. For each sample, productive Simpson clonality was calculated as the square root of Simpson's diversity index across productive rearrangements. As stored in TCRdb, this immuneACCESS dataset retains in-frame rearrangements with V and J assigned. A fraction of the clones does not appear; measured against another copy, unresolved V genes explain less than half of the discrepancy, and the remainder lacks a known reason. Clone size and V and J calls were adopted from that table, with D and trimming inferred from the DNA. The sample records more than 65,000 clones, more than 65% of which are singletons. The ten top clones hold 20% of the sample.

About this clone itself: Its target antigen remains unknown. One base away there is no much larger clone; base qualities are not given.

Whole blood was collected in K2EDTA tubes by collaborating institutions according to the institutions' own protocols. Collaborator samples were shipped for TCRbeta analysis as frozen whole blood, isolated PBMCs, or DNA extracted from either sample type. Looking up the germline V gene (reference sequence) yields CDR1 SGHNT and CDR2 YYREEE. Including the terminal cysteine and phenylalanine, the CDR3 comprises 14 residues. The sequence is cut down to CDR3 DNA, 42 bases in frame from base 1. The junction shows trimming of 6 bases on V and 0 bases on J, plus 12 bases between the germline ends. This TCR was sampled from a woman of 80 years or more with active or convalescent COVID-19. Sequencing was carried out using peripheral blood. In this chain, TRBV5-4 is recombined with TRBJ1-2; TRBD1 is a weak D gene call, 5 bases matching. CDR3 region: CASKQGRANYGYTF. The DNA sequence follows: TGTGCCAGCAAGCAGGGTAGAGCTAACTATGGCTACACCTTC.